This paragraph reports one T cell receptor beta chain. Per the germline V gene, CDR1 is SGHNT and CDR2 is YENEEA. The CDR3 extends over 19 amino acids. J gave up 0 bases and V 4 bases, and 11 bases lay outside the gene matches. This sample is part of a study of blood T cell repertoires in COVID-19. Produced via immunoSEQ multiplex PCR; TCRdb's table is partial and in-frame only. This repertoire shows about 420,000 clones, approximately 90% found once; its top ten account for roughly 0.87%. This sequence originates from a young man with COVID-19, enrolled during active disease. The V call is TRBV11-3, the J call TRBJ2-5; 13 bases map to TRBD2. The sequenced material came from peripheral blood. CDR3 sequence reads: CASSSGAGLAGMYQETQYF. The DNA for the CDR3 is TGTGCCAGCAGCTCTGGGGCGGGACTAGCGGGGATGTACCAAGAGACCCAGTACTTC.